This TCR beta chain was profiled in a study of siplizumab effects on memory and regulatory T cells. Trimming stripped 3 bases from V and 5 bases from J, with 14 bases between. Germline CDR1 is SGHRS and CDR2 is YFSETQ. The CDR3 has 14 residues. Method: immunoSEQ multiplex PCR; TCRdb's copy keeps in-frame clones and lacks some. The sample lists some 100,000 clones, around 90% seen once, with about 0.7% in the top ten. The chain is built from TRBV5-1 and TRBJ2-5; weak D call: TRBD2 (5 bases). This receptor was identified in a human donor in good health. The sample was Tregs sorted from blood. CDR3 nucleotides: TGCGCCAGCAGCTCAGCCGGGATCGGGGAGACCCAGTACTTC. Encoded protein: CASSSAGIGETQYF.